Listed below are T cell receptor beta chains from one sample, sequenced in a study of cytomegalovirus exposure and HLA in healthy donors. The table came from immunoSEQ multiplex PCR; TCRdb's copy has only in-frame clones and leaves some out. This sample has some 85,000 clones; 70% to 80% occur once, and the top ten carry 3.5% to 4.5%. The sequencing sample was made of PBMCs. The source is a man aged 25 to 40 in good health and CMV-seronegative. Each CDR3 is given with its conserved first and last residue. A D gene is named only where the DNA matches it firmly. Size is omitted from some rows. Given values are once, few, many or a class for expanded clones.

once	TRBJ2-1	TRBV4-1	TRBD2	CASSQLAGGLSYNEQFF	TGCGCCAGCAGCCAGCTAGCGGGGGGTCTCTCCTACAATGAGCAGTTCTTC
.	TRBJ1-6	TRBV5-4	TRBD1	CASSLGLQGVNSPLHF	TGTGCCAGCAGCTTGGGGTTACAGGGGGTGAATTCACCCCTCCACTTT
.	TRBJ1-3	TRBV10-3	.	CATFTPSSGNTIYF	TGTGCCACCTTCACACCAAGCTCTGGAAACACCATATATTTT
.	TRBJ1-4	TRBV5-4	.	CASSLGSGGSGKLFF	TGTGCCAGCAGCTTGGGGTCCGGGGGTTCCGGAAAACTGTTTTTT
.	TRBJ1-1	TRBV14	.	CASSVGVGTEAFF	TGTGCCAGCAGCGTTGGAGTCGGGACTGAAGCTTTCTTT
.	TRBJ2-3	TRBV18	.	CASSPLKRQAGTDTQYF	TGTGCCAGCTCACCACTGAAACGACAGGCTGGCACAGATACGCAGTATTTT
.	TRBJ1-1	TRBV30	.	CAWSESGVEAFF	TGTGCCTGGAGTGAATCGGGGGTGGAAGCTTTCTTT
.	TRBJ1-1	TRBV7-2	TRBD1	CASSSGQGTEAFF	TGTGCCAGCAGCTCCGGACAGGGCACTGAAGCTTTCTTT
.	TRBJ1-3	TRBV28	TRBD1	CASSLARTGTSGNTIYF	TGTGCCAGCAGTTTGGCGAGGACAGGCACTTCTGGAAACACCATATATTTT
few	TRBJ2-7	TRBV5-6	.	CASSTRASNTYEQYF	TGTGCCAGCTCAACCCGAGCCTCTAATACCTACGAGCAGTACTTC
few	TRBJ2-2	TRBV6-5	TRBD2	CASSPGLAVPRRVF	TGTGCCAGCAGTCCAGGACTAGCGGTGCCCAGACGGGTTTTT
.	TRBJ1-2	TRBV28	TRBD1	CASHATGLGYGYTF	TGTGCCAGCCACGCGACAGGGCTTGGCTATGGCTACACCTTC
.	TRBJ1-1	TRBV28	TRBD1	CASSFGLGTGATEAFF	TGTGCCAGCAGTTTCGGGCTTGGGACAGGGGCGACTGAAGCTTTCTTT
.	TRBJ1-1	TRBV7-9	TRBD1	CASSRQGINTEAFF	TGTGCCAGCAGCCGACAGGGGATAAACACTGAAGCTTTCTTT
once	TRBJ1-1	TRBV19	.	CASRWTSPNTEAFF	TGTGCCAGTAGGTGGACATCCCCGAACACTGAAGCTTTCTTT
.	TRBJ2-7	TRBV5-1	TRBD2	CASSVASSGTTYEQYF	TGCGCCAGCAGCGTAGCCTCTAGCGGGACGACCTACGAGCAGTACTTC
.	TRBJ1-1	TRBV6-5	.	CASSYSARRNTEAFF	TGTGCCAGCAGTTACTCGGCAAGGAGAAACACTGAAGCTTTCTTT
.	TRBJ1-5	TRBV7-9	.	CASSQENSNQPQHF	TGTGCCAGCAGTCAGGAAAACAGCAATCAGCCCCAGCATTTT
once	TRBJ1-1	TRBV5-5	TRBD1	CASSNTGVRNTEAFF	TGTGCCAGCAGTAATACAGGGGTACGGAACACTGAAGCTTTCTTT
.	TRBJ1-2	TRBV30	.	CAWSVAGLYGYTF	TGTGCCTGGAGTGTCGCAGGTCTCTATGGCTACACCTTC
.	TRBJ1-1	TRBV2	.	CASSQQGNTEAFF	TGTGCCAGCAGTCAACAGGGGAACACTGAAGCTTTCTTT
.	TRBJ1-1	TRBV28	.	CASSLAIGRSTETFF	TGTGCCAGCAGTTTAGCGATCGGGAGAAGTACTGAAACTTTCTTT
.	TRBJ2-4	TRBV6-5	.	CASSFGVANGQWYF	TGTGCCAGCAGTTTCGGCGTAGCCAACGGTCAATGGTACTTC
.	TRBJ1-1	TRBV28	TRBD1	CASSSDRVVTEAFF	TGTGCCAGCAGTTCGGACAGGGTGGTCACTGAAGCTTTCTTT
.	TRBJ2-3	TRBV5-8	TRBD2	CASSYGLAGGYTDTQYF	TGTGCCAGCAGCTATGGACTAGCGGGAGGGTACACAGATACGCAGTATTTT
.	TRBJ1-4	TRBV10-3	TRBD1	CAISEFRDRNEKLFF	TGTGCCATCAGTGAGTTCCGGGACAGAAATGAAAAACTGTTTTTT
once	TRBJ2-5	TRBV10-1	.	CASSDSVGTQYF	TGCGCCAGCAGTGACTCTGTCGGGACCCAGTACTTC
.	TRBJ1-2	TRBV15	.	CATSPRPGDGYTF	TGTGCCACCAGCCCACGACCGGGGGATGGCTACACCTTC
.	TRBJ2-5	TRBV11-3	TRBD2	CASSSGLLETQYF	TGTGCCAGCAGCTCGGGACTACTGGAGACCCAGTACTTC
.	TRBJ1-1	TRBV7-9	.	CASSLVSRIEAFF	TGTGCCAGCAGCTTAGTTTCCAGAATCGAAGCTTTCTTT
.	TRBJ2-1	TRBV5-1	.	CASSSIGGTYNEQFF	TGCGCCAGCAGCTCCATAGGGGGTACGTACAATGAGCAGTTCTTC
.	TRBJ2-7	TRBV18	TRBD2	CASSRLAGDSYEQYF	TGTGCCAGCTCTCGACTAGCGGGAGACTCCTACGAGCAGTACTTC
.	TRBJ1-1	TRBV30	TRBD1	CAHTGQGGTEAFF	TGTGCCCACACCGGACAGGGGGGAACTGAAGCTTTCTTT
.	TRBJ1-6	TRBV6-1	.	CASSEADGRQGSYSPLHF	TGTGCCAGCAGTGAAGCGGACGGGAGGCAGGGCTCATATTCGCCCCTCCACTTT
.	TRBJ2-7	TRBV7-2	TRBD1	CASSLEGGASYEQYF	TGTGCCAGCAGCTTAGAAGGGGGCGCTTCCTACGAGCAGTACTTC
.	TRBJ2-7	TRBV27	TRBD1	CASSVPTGGIDEQYF	TGTGCCAGCAGTGTCCCCACAGGGGGCATCGACGAGCAGTACTTC
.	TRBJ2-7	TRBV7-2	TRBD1	CASSLRGQGLPYEQYF	TGTGCCAGCAGCTTAAGGGGGCAGGGGTTACCCTACGAGCAGTACTTC
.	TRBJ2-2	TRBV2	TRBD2	CASSVRASGSRRTGELFF	TGTGCCAGCAGTGTGAGGGCTAGCGGGAGTCGACGGACCGGGGAGCTGTTTTTT
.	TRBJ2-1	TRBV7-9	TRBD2	CASSSLRTSEFF	TGTGCCAGCAGCTCTCTCAGGACTAGCGAGTTCTTC
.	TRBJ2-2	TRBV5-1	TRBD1	CASSSGQGEVTGELFF	TGCGCCAGCAGTTCTGGACAGGGGGAAGTAACCGGGGAGCTGTTTTTT
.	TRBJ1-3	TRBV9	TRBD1	CASTTGEAGNTIYF	TGTGCCAGCACCACAGGGGAGGCTGGAAACACCATATATTTT
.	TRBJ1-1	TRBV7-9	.	CASSLALLGDEAFF	TGTGCCAGCAGCTTAGCGCTCTTGGGCGACGAAGCTTTCTTT
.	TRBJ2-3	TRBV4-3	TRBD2	CASSQDQRGLSTDTQYF	TGCGCCAGCAGCCAAGATCAGCGGGGTCTTAGCACAGATACGCAGTATTTT
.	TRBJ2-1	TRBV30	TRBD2	CAWKGLAGSTYNEQFF	TGTGCCTGGAAGGGACTAGCGGGATCCACCTACAATGAGCAGTTCTTC
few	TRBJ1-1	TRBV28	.	CASSLAAAAGTEAFF	TGTGCCAGCAGTTTGGCAGCTGCAGCGGGCACTGAAGCTTTCTTT
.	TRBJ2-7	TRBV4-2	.	CASSQEGPGAYYEQYF	TGTGCCAGCAGCCAAGAAGGTCCAGGGGCCTACTACGAGCAGTACTTC
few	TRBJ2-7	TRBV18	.	CASSQNQGSPYEQYF	TGTGCCAGCTCACAAAACCAGGGATCCCCCTACGAGCAGTACTTC
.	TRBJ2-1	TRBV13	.	CASSTLSGVVNNEQFF	TGTGCCAGCAGCACCCTATCGGGGGTAGTGAACAATGAGCAGTTCTTC
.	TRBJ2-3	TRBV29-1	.	CSVVGGTDTQYF	TGCAGCGTTGTAGGGGGTACAGATACGCAGTATTTT
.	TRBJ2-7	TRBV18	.	CASSPPGLLFVYF	TGTGCCAGCTCACCACCGGGGCTTCTATTCGTATACTTC
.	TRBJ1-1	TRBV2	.	CASSVPDSRNTEAFF	TGTGCCAGCAGTGTCCCCGACAGCAGGAACACTGAAGCTTTCTTT
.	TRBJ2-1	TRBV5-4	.	CASSLGGGSYNEQFF	TGTGCCAGCAGCTTGGGAGGAGGGTCCTACAATGAGCAGTTCTTC
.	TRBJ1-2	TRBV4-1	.	CASSQAVGGRSYGYTF	TGCGCCAGCAGCCAAGCGGTGGGGGGGCGAAGCTATGGCTACACCTTC
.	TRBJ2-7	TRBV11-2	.	CASSAGTRYGEQYF	TGTGCCAGCAGCGCCGGGACTCGCTATGGCGAGCAGTACTTC
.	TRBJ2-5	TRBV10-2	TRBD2	CASSDSRVAGYF	TGCGCCAGCAGTGATAGTAGGGTAGCGGGGTACTTC